This entry lists 9 T cell receptor beta chains sequenced from one sample in a study of PD-1 blockade in mismatch repair-deficient tumors. Produced via immunoSEQ multiplex PCR; TCRdb's table is partial and in-frame only. The sample yields roughly 80,000 clones, about 85% seen once. Sequenced material: peripheral blood, taken 12 weeks after starting pembrolizumab. The receptors shown here come from an adult with mismatch repair-deficient cancer.

The genes are TRBV5-4 and TRBJ2-2; 15 bases line up with TRBD2. The CDR3 length is 16 residues. The germline V gene encodes CDR1 SGHNT and CDR2 YYREEE (reference sequence). J lost 5 bases, V lost 4 bases, and 3 bases had no gene match. For the CDR3, the DNA is TGTGCCAGCAGCCCCGGGACTAGCGGGAGGACCGGGGAGCTGTTTTTT. Residues: CASSPGTSGRTGELFF. Together with reference TRBV5-4 and TRBJ2-2, the CDR3 gives the full variable domain: ETGVTQSPTHLIKTRGQQVTLRCSSQSGHNTVSWYQQALGQGPQFIFQYYREEENGRGNFPPRFSGLQFPNYSSELNVNALELDDSALYLCASSPGTSGRTGELFFGEGSRLTVL.

The CDR3 loop reads CASSYGREQYF. Written as DNA, the CDR3 is TGTGCCAGCAGTTACGGTAGGGAGCAGTACTTC. The chain combines TRBV6-6 with TRBJ2-7, with no clear D. Germline values: CDR1 MNHNY, CDR2 SVGAGI (reference sequence). The CDR3 covers 11 residues. Trimming pared 2 bases from V and 7 bases from J, leaving 6 bases between.

This clone has just one count. CDR3 region: CASKAGTGNGANVLTF. The CDR3 DNA sequence: TGCGCCAGCAAGGCCGGGACAGGGAACGGGGCCAACGTCCTGACTTTC. The rearrangement uses TRBV5-1 and TRBJ2-6; 9 bases agree with TRBD1. This CDR3 has 16 amino acids. Per germline, CDR1 SGHRS and CDR2 YFSETQ. V dropped 6 bases and J dropped 4; count of bases not matched to a gene: 8.

The chain carries TRBV7-2 and TRBJ2-7; 10 positions match TRBD1. From germline, CDR1 is SGHTA and CDR2 FQGNSA. CDR3 length: 14 amino acids. V was clipped by 8 bases and J by 1 base; unmatched bases: 5. For the CDR3, the DNA is TGTGCCAGCCTCCGGGACAGGGGATCCTACGAGCAGTACTTC. Its translation: CASLRDRGSYEQYF.

V is TRBV12-5 and J is TRBJ2-4; 7 positions match TRBD2. V was pared by 0 bases and J by 0 bases, with 5 bases of the junction left unmatched. CDR3 length equals 17 residues. Germline values: CDR1 LGHNT, CDR2 FRNRAP. The CDR3 nucleotides are TGTGCTAGTGGTTTGGTAGGGAGGGGACTAGCCAAAAACATTCAGTACTTC. Translated: CASGLVGRGLAKNIQYF.

Worth noting for this clone: Other DNA sequences in the sample encode the same CDR3. J is TRBJ1-2 and V is TRBV6-5, with TRBD1 as a possible D gene (6 bases). The CDR3 length is 14 residues. V dropped 0 bases and J dropped 7 bases, with 12 bases sitting between them. Germline V lookup: CDR1 MNHEY, CDR2 SVGAGI. The CDR3 loop reads CASSYSGGASGYTF. DNA of the CDR3: TGTGCCAGCAGTTACTCGGGGGGGGCCTCTGGCTACACCTTC.

The chain employs TRBV30 and TRBJ2-1, with 7 bases fitting TRBD1. The CDR3 contains 14 residues. With 0 bases clipped from V and 4 bases from J, the junction kept 3 bases outside the gene matches. Germline V CDR1 and CDR2: GTSNPN, SVGIG (reference sequence). CDR3 sequence reads: CAWSVRGQYNEQFF. For the CDR3, the DNA is TGTGCCTGGAGTGTACGGGGACAGTACAATGAGCAGTTCTTC.

V usage is TRBV7-2 and J usage is TRBJ2-1; possibly TRBD2 for D (6 bases). The V gene lost 6 bases and the J gene lost 5 bases, with 11 bases spanning the gap. CDR3 length: 13 residues. Germline CDR1 SGHTA, CDR2 FQGNSA. Here the CDR3 DNA reads TGTGCCAGCAGACGGGGACTTAACAATGAGCAGTTCTTC. It is translated as CASRRGLNNEQFF.

The V gene is TRBV7-9, the J gene TRBJ2-3, with D perhaps being TRBD1 or TRBD2 (5 bases each). Trimming took off 4 bases at V and 0 bases at J, with 11 bases between the two ends. Germline loops: CDR1 SEHNR, CDR2 FQNEAQ (reference sequence). This CDR3 region has 15 residues. The CDR3, as DNA: TGTGCCAGCAGCTCCGGGGACGGAAGCACAGATACGCAGTATTTT. It codes for CASSSGDGSTDTQYF.